These 7 T cell receptor beta chains originate from one sample sequenced in a study of blood T cells in healthy people across ages. A second PCR, run for about 7 to 12 cycles, used a sample-barcoded 5' primer plus a J-beta primer mix. MiXCR was run by TCRdb on the 5' RACE reads, yielding one entry per CDR3 protein. This table holds 600,000 to 800,000 distinct CDR3 sequences, approximately 52% found once. Specimen: blood. These TCRs come from an elderly woman in good health.

This clonotype came up once. At one end, the junction sequence differs from germline, possibly due to a read error. The V gene is TRBV12-3 or TRBV12-4, the J gene TRBJ2-3, with 7 bases aligning to TRBD1. The CDR3 spans 13 residues. The CDR3 loop reads CACSPARQGTQYF. The CDR3 DNA sequence: TGTGCCTGCAGTCCCGCCCGACAGGGAACGCAGTATTTT.

For this clonotype: This could be a read error, since a much larger clone is one nucleotide away. The rearrangement links TRBV7-2 to TRBJ2-3; TRBD2 agrees at 11 bases. This CDR3 has 18 residues. V shed 5 bases and J 1 base; nucleotides not matched to a gene: 11. Germline CDR1 SGHTA, CDR2 FQGNSA. CDR3 in DNA: TGTGCCAGCAGCCTTACTAGCGGGAGAGGGTTAGGCACAGATACGCAGTATTTT. This encodes CASSLTSGRGLGTDTQYF.

Many counts were recorded for this clonotype. The CDR3 sequence: CATSDPSGRGSKQFF. The CDR3 bases are TGTGCCACCAGTGATCCATCGGGCCGGGGTTCGAAGCAGTTCTTC. The chain joins TRBV24-1 to TRBJ2-1; possibly TRBD2 for D (5 bases). Germline V gene lookup returns CDR1 KGHDR and CDR2 SFDVKD. V gave up 3 bases and J gave up 11 bases, with 19 bases separating them. The CDR3 runs to 15 residues.

This clonotype was picked up a small number of times. This rearrangement joins TRBV20-1 to TRBJ1-4; D is perhaps TRBD1 (5 bases). V was clipped by 6 bases and J by 0 bases, with 14 bases between them. The CDR3 totals 15 residues. The germline V gene has CDR1 DFQATT and CDR2 SNEGSKA (reference sequence). The CDR3 nucleotides are TGCAGTGCGGTCGGGGCGAGAGCAACTAATGAAAAACTGTTTTTT. This translates into CSAVGARATNEKLFF.

The rearrangement joins TRBV7-2 to TRBJ2-2; the D gene could be TRBD1 or TRBD2 (6 bases each). Trimming removed 1 base at V and 1 base at J, with 10 bases between. The CDR3 sequence is 16 residues long. Germline values: CDR1 SGHTA, CDR2 FQGNSA. The CDR3 DNA reads TGTGCCAGCAGCTTAGTCGGGGGCCAGAACACCGGGGAGCTGTTTTTT. Its translation is CASSLVGGQNTGELFF.

This clonotype appeared a few times. This chain connects TRBV20-1 to TRBJ2-3; 7 bases match TRBD2. Germline lookup yields CDR1 DFQATT and CDR2 SNEGSKA (reference sequence). Trimming removed 0 bases from V and 6 bases from J; junction bases left unmatched: 12. The CDR3 has 16 amino acids. The CDR3 reads CSARDPHSRAGDTQYF. CDR3 sequence (DNA): TGCAGTGCTAGAGATCCCCACAGTCGAGCGGGGGATACGCAGTATTTT.

The V and J genes are TRBV3-1 and TRBJ1-1; D remains unclear. The CDR3 is 17 amino acids. Trimming took 1 base from V and 1 from J, leaving 16 bases between them. CDR1 LGHDT and CDR2 YNNKEL come from the germline V gene (reference sequence). CDR3 region: CASSQGLVGERNTEAFF. In DNA form, the CDR3 reads TGTGCCAGCAGCCAAGGTTTGGTTGGGGAACGGAACACTGAAGCTTTCTTT.